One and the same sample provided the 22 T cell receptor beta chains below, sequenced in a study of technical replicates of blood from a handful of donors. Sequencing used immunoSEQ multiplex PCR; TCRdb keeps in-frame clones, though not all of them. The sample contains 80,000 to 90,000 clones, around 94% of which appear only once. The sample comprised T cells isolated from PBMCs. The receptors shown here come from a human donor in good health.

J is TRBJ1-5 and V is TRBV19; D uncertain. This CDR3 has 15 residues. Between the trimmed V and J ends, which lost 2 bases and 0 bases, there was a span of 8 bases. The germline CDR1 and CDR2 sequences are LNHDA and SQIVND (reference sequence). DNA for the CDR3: TGTGCCAGTAGTATAAACAGTTATAGCAATCAGCCCCAGCATTTT. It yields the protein CASSINSYSNQPQHF.

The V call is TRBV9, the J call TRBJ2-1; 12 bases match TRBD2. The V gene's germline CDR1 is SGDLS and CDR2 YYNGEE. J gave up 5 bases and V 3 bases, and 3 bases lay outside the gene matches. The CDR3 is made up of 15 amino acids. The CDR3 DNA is TGTGCCAGCAGCGAACGACTAGCGGGGGACAATGAGCAGTTCTTC. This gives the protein CASSERLAGDNEQFF. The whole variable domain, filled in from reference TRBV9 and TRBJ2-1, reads DSGVTQTPKHLITATGQRVTLRCSPRSGDLSVYWYQQSLDQGLQFLIQYYNGEERAKGNILERFSAQQFPDLHSELNLSSLELGDSALYFCASSERLAGDNEQFFGPGTRLTVL.

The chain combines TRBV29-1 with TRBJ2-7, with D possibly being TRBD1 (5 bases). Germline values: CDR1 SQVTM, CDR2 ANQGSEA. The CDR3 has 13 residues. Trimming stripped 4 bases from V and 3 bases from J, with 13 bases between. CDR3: CSVARTTDYEQYF. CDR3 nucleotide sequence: TGCAGCGTTGCGCGGACAACGGACTACGAGCAGTACTTC.

The CDR3 reads CASSLVQANDEQYF. Written as DNA, the CDR3 is TGTGCCAGCAGCTTAGTCCAGGCCAACGACGAGCAGTACTTC. The gene calls are TRBV7-9 and TRBJ2-7; D is unclear. CDR1 is SEHNR and CDR2 is FQNEAQ in the germline V gene (reference sequence). V was cut by 1 base and J by 5 bases, with 12 bases left in between. The CDR3 sequence is 14 residues long.

CDR3 loop: CASSSPPGNEQFF. The CDR3 nucleotides read TGTGCCAGCAGCTCGCCCCCAGGGAATGAGCAGTTCTTC. The chain links TRBV9 to TRBJ2-1, with D possibly matching TRBD1 (5 bases). Germline V gene lookup returns CDR1 SGDLS and CDR2 YYNGEE. The CDR3 has 13 amino acids. The V and J ends lost 4 bases and 7 bases respectively, with 12 bases between them.

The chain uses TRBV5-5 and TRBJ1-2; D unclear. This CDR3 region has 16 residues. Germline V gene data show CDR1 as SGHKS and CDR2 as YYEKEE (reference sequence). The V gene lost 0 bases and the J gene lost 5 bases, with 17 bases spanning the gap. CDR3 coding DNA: TGTGCCAGCAGCTTGGCGGGAATGGGTACGGCGTATGGCTACACCTTC. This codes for CASSLAGMGTAYGYTF.

DNA of the CDR3: TGTGCCAGCAGCTCCCGGGACAGGCACTACGAGCAGTACTTC. Translated, it gives CASSSRDRHYEQYF. V gene TRBV13 combines with J gene TRBJ2-7; 8 bases are shared with TRBD1. Germline loops: CDR1 PRHDT, CDR2 FYEKMQ (reference sequence). There are 14 residues in the CDR3. Trimming took 4 bases from V and 3 from J; bases not matched to a gene: 5.

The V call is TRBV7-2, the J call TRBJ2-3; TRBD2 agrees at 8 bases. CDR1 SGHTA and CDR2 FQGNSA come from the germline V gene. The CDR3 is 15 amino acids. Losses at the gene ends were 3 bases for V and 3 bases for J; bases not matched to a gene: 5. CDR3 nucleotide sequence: TGTGCCAGCAGCTTTATGAGCGGGGGTACAGATACGCAGTATTTT. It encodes CASSFMSGGTDTQYF.

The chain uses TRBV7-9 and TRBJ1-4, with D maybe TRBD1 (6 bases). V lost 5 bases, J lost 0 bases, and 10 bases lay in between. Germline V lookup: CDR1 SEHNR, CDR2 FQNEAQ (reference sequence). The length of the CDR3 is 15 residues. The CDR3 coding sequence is TGTGCCAGCAGCCCACGGACAGCAACTAATGAAAAACTGTTTTTT. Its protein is CASSPRTATNEKLFF.

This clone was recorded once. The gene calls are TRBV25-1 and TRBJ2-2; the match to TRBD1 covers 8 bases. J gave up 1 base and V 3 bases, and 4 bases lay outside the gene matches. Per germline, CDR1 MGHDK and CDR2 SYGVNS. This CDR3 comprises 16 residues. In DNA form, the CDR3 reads TGTGCCAGCAGTGACACCGGGACAGGGAACACCGGGGAGCTGTTTTTT. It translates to CASSDTGTGNTGELFF.

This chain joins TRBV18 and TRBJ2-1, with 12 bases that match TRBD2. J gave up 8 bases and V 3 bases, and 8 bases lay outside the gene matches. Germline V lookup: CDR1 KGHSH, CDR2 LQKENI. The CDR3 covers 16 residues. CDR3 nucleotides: TGTGCCAGCTCACCTGGACTAGCGGGGAATCGAGATGAGCAGTTCTTC. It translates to CASSPGLAGNRDEQFF.

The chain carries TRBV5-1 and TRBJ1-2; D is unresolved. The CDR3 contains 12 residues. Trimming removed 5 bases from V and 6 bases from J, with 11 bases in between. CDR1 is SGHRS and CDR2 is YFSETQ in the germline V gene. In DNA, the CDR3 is TGCGCCAGCAGGGAAGAGGGAAATGGCTACACCTTC. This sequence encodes CASREEGNGYTF.

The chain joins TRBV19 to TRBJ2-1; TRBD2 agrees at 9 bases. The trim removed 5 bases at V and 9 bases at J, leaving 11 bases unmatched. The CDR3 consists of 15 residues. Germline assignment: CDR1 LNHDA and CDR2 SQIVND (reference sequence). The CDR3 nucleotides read TGTGCCAGTAGTTTTCGGCTAGCGGGACCGGTTGAGCAGTTCTTC. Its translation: CASSFRLAGPVEQFF. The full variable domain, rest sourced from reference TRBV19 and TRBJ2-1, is DGGITQSPKYLFRKEGQNVTLSCEQNLNHDAMYWYRQDPGQGLRLIYYSQIVNDFQKGDIAEGYSVSREKKESFPLTVTSAQKNPTAFYLCASSFRLAGPVEQFFGPGTRLTVL.

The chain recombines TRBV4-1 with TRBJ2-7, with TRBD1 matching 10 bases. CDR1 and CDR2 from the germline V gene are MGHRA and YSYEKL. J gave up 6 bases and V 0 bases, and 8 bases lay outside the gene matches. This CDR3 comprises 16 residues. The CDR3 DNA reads TGCGCCAGCAGCCAAGAGACAGGGGGCGACGGAGGCGAGCAGTACTTC. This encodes CASSQETGGDGGEQYF.

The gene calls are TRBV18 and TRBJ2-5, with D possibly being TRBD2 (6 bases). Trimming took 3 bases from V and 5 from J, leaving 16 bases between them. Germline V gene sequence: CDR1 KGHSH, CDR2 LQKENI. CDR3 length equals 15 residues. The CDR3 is CASSPRGGGPETQYF. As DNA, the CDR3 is TGTGCCAGCTCACCTCGGGGAGGAGGGCCTGAGACCCAGTACTTC.

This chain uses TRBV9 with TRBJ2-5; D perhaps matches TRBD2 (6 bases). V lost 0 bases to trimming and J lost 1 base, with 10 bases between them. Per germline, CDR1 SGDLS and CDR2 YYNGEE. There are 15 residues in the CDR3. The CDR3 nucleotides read TGTGCCAGCAGCGTAGTCGGGGGAGCCCAAGAGACCCAGTACTTC. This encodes CASSVVGGAQETQYF.

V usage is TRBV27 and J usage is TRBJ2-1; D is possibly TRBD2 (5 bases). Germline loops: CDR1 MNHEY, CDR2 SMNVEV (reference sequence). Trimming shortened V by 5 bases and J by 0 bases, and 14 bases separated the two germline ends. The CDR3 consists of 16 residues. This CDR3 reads CASSGGPPSSYNEQFF. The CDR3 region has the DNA TGTGCCAGCAGTGGAGGTCCTCCGAGCTCCTACAATGAGCAGTTCTTC.

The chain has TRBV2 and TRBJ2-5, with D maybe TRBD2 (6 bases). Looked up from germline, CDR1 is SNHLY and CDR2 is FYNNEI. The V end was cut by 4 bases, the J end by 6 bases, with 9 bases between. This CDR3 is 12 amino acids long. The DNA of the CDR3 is TGTGCCAGCAGTGTCGGGGGACAGACCCAGTACTTC. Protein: CASSVGGQTQYF. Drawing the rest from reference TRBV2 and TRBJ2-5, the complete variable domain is EPEVTQTPSHQVTQMGQEVILRCVPISNHLYFYWYRQILGQKVEFLVSFYNNEISEKSEIFDDQFSVERPDGSNFTLKIRSTKLEDSAMYFCASSVGGQTQYFGPGTRLLVL.

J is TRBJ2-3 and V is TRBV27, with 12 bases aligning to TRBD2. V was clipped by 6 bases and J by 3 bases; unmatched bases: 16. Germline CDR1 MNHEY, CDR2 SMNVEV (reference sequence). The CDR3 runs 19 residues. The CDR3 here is CASSPLVLAGGPETDTQYF. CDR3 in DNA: TGTGCCAGCAGCCCACTAGTCCTAGCGGGGGGGCCAGAGACAGATACGCAGTATTTT.

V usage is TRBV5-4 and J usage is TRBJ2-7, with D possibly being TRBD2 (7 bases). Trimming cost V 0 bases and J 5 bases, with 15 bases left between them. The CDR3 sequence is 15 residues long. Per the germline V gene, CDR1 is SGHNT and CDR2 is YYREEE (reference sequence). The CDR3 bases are TGTGCCAGCAGCTTGGGTCGGACTAGGGGGGACGAGCAGTACTTC. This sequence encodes CASSLGRTRGDEQYF.

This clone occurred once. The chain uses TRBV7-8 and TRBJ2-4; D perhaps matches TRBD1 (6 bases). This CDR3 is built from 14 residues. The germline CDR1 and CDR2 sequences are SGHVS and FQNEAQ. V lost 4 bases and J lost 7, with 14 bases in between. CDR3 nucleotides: TGTGCCAGCAGCTCCCTGAATCAGGGGAACATTCAGTACTTC. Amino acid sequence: CASSSLNQGNIQYF.

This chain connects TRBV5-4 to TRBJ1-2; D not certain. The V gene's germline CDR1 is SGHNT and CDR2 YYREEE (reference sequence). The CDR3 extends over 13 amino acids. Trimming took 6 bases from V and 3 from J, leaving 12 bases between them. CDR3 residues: CASTAGEYYGYTF. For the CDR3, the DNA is TGTGCCAGCACCGCAGGCGAGTACTATGGCTACACCTTC. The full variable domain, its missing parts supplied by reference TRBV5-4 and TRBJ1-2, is ETGVTQSPTHLIKTRGQQVTLRCSSQSGHNTVSWYQQALGQGPQFIFQYYREEENGRGNFPPRFSGLQFPNYSSELNVNALELDDSALYLCASTAGEYYGYTFGSGTRLTVV.